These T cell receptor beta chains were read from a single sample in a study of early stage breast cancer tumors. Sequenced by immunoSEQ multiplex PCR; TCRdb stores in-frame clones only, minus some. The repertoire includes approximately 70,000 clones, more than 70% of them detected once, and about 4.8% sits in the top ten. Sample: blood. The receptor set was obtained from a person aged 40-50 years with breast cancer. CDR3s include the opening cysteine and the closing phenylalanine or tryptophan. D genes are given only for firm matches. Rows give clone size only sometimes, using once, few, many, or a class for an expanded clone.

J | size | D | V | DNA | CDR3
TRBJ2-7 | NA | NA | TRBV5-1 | TGCGCCAGCAGCTTGGACGGCCGGTCGGACGAGCAGTACTTC | CASSLDGRSDEQYF
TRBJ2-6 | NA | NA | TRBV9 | TGTGCCAGCAGCGTCTCTTCGGGGCAGGACTTCTCTGGGGCCAACGTCCTGACTTTC | CASSVSSGQDFSGANVLTF
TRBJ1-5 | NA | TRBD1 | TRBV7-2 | TGTGCCAGCAGCTTAAGTCAGGGGGTCTCGCCCCAGCATTTT | CASSLSQGVSPQHF
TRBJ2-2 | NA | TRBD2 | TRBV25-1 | TGTGCCAGCAGTAGCGGGAACGTGAAAACCGGGGAGCTGTTTTTT | CASSSGNVKTGELFF
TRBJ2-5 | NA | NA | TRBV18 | TGTGCCAGCTCAAGTTCCAGGGACGAGACCCAGTACTTC | CASSSSRDETQYF
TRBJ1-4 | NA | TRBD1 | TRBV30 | TGTGCCTGGAGGGGACAGGCTCATGAAAAACTGTTTTTT | CAWRGQAHEKLFF
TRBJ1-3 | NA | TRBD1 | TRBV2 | TGTGCCAGCAGACACGACAGGGGTTCAGGAAACACCATATATTTT | CASRHDRGSGNTIYF
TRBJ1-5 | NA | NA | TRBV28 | TGTGCCAGCAGTTGGGGAGATCAGCCCCAGCATTTT | CASSWGDQPQHF
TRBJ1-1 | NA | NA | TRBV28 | TGTGCCAGCAGTTTAATAGGCCCCAGACAGGTGAACACTGAAGCTTTCTTT | CASSLIGPRQVNTEAFF
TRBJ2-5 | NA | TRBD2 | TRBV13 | TGTGCCAGCAGCCTGACTAGCGGGAGGGAAGAGACCCAGTACTTC | CASSLTSGREETQYF
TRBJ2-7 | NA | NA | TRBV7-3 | TGTGCCAGCAGCTTGGCCGAGGGTTACGAGCAGTACTTC | CASSLAEGYEQYF
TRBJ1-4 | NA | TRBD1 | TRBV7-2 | TGTGCCAGCAGCACCCGACAGGGTAATGAAAAACTGTTTTTT | CASSTRQGNEKLFF
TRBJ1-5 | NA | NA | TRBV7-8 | TGTGCCAGCAGCTTTAACCCAAGCAATCAGCCCCAGCATTTT | CASSFNPSNQPQHF
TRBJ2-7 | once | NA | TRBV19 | TGTGCCAGTAGTGAGGACAGTTCCTACGAGCAGTACTTC | CASSEDSSYEQYF
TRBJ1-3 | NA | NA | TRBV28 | TGTGCCAGCAGTATTCGCTCTGGAAACACCATATATTTT | CASSIRSGNTIYF
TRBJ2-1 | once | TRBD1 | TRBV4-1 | TGCGCCAGCAGCATCGGACGACAGGGGGCTGGTGAGCAGTTCTTC | CASSIGRQGAGEQFF
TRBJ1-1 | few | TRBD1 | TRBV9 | TGTGCCAGCAGCGTCGGGACAGGTGAAGCTTTCTTT | CASSVGTGEAFF
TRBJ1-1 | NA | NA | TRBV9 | TGTGCCAGCGGGAGACAGTTGAACACTGAAGCTTTCTTT | CASGRQLNTEAFF
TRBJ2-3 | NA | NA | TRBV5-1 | TGCGCCAGCAGCTTGGCCCCAGAACCTAGCACAGATACGCAGTATTTT | CASSLAPEPSTDTQYF
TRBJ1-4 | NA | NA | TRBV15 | TGTGCCACCAGCAGAGAGGGGACTCTCAGCTCGGAAAAACTGTTTTTT | CATSREGTLSSEKLFF
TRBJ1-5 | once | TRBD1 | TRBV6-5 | TGTGCCAGCAGTCGGGACAGTCTAAATCAGCCCCAGCATTTT | CASSRDSLNQPQHF
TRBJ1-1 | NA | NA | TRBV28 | TGTGCCAGCAGTTTATTAGCAGAACTGAACACTGAAGCTTTCTTT | CASSLLAELNTEAFF